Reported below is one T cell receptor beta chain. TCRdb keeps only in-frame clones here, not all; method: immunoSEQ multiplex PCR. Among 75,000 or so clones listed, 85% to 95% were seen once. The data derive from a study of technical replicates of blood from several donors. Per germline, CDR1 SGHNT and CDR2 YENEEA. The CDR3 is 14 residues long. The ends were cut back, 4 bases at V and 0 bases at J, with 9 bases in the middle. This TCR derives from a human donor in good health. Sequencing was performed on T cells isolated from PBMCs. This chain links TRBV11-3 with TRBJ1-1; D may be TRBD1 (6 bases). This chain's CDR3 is CASSWDTLNTEAFF. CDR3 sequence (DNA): TGTGCCAGCAGCTGGGACACATTGAACACTGAAGCTTTCTTT.